One T cell receptor (beta chain) is described in this entry. What it recognizes is unknown. V lost 2 bases to trimming and J lost 0 bases; unmatched junction nucleotides: 10. Germline V gene lookup returns CDR1 SNHLY and CDR2 FYNNEI. This CDR3 has 18 residues. With 60 Vbeta and 13 Jbeta primers, the PCR was carried out. Sequenced by immunoSEQ multiplex PCR; TCRdb stores in-frame clones only, minus some. The table includes roughly 190,000 clones, about four fifths detected once. This sample stems from a study of cytomegalovirus exposure and HLA in healthy donors. Study-level findings and limits: V segments that were indistinguishable, TRBV6-2 and TRBV6-3 among them, were omitted from analysis. There were several of the most significant clusters that appeared linked to common viral pathogens in a later analysis.

Sequences were obtained from PBMCs. The V and J genes are TRBV2 and TRBJ1-5, with 7 bases identical to TRBD1. This sequence was found in a woman aged 45-65 years in good health and CMV-seropositive. CDR3 amino acids: CASSENRDRPDSNQPQHF. As DNA, the CDR3 is TGTGCCAGCAGTGAAAACCGGGACAGACCTGATAGCAATCAGCCCCAGCATTTT.